Following are 13 T cell receptor beta chains from one sample sequenced in a study of cytomegalovirus exposure and HLA in healthy donors. Primers: 60 Vbeta forward and 13 Jbeta reverse. Produced via immunoSEQ multiplex PCR; TCRdb's table is partial and in-frame only. The repertoire holds 250,000 to 350,000 clones, 75% to 85% seen once, with approximately 0.3% in the top ten. Sequencing was done on a sample of PBMCs. The receptors shown here come from a girl aged 2-15 years in good health and CMV-seronegative.

This CDR3 is CASSGRDRGYTDTQYF. CDR3 DNA: TGTGCCAGCAGTGGCCGGGACAGGGGGTACACAGATACGCAGTATTTT. The chain has TRBV2 and TRBJ2-3, with 11 bases matching TRBD1. J lost 2 bases, V lost 4 bases, and 5 bases had no gene match. This CDR3 comprises 16 residues. Germline V gene data show CDR1 as SNHLY and CDR2 as FYNNEI.

This clone was counted once. CDR3: CASSLWTSVHEQYF. CDR3 nucleotides: TGTGCCAGCAGCCTATGGACTAGCGTGCACGAGCAGTACTTC. The J gene is TRBJ2-7, the V gene TRBV7-9; 9 bases agree with TRBD2. CDR3 length equals 14 residues. The V and J ends lost 5 bases and 5 bases, in that order; junction bases with no gene match: 7. Germline CDR1 reads SEHNR; CDR2 reads FQNEAQ (reference sequence). The full variable domain, with the rest looked up from reference TRBV7-9 and TRBJ2-7, is DTGVSQNPRHKITKRGQNVTFRCDPISEHNRLYWYRQTLGQGPEFLTYFQNEAQLEKSRLLSDRFSAERPKGSFSTLEIQRTEQGDSAMYLCASSLWTSVHEQYFGPGTRLTVT.

The chain links TRBV4-1 to TRBJ2-3; D remains unclear. The CDR3 totals 14 residues. Germline V lookup: CDR1 MGHRA, CDR2 YSYEKL. The ends were cut back, 4 bases at V and 6 bases at J, with 14 bases in the middle. Here the CDR3 reads CASSPELNFDTQYF. The CDR3, as DNA: TGCGCCAGCAGCCCGGAGTTGAATTTCGATACGCAGTATTTT.

The rearrangement joins TRBV2 to TRBJ1-5, with D perhaps TRBD1 (5 bases). The CDR3 extends over 16 amino acids. Germline CDR1 is SNHLY and CDR2 is FYNNEI. V shed 6 bases and J shed 4 bases, with 19 bases lying between them. The CDR3 nucleotides are TGTGCCAGCAGCGGGGGGGGTGGGTCAAATAATCAGCCCCAGCATTTT. This sequence encodes CASSGGGGSNNQPQHF.

The gene calls are TRBV9 and TRBJ2-7; unclear D gene. The CDR3 extends over 13 amino acids. CDR1 and CDR2 from the germline V gene are SGDLS and YYNGEE. Trimming removed 2 bases at V and 3 bases at J, with 9 bases between. CDR3 coding DNA: TGTGCCAGCAGCGTCGCTCTAAGCTACGAGCAGTACTTC. Translating gives CASSVALSYEQYF.

A word on this clone: One end of the junction varies from germline; a read error may be responsible. The gene calls are TRBV7-9 and TRBJ1-1; D gene unclear. The CDR3 is made up of 15 amino acids. Germline CDR1 SEHNR, CDR2 FQNEAQ (reference sequence). The CDR3 sequence is CSSSPRPGENTEAFF. The CDR3 nucleotides are TGTTCCAGCAGCCCTCGTCCAGGTGAAAACACTGAAGCTTTCTTT. Full variable domain (rest looked up from reference TRBV7-9 and TRBJ1-1): DTGVSQNPRHKITKRGQNVTFRCDPISEHNRLYWYRQTLGQGPEFLTYFQNEAQLEKSRLLSDRFSAERPKGSFSTLEIQRTEQGDSAMYLCSSSPRPGENTEAFFGQGTRLTVV.

The gene calls are TRBV7-6 and TRBJ2-7; possibly TRBD2 for D (7 bases). Looked up from germline, CDR1 is SGHVS and CDR2 is FNYEAQ. This CDR3 comprises 14 residues. V was cut by 2 bases and J by 4 bases, with 12 bases left in between. Here the CDR3 DNA reads TGTGCCAGCAGCTTATCGGGGGGCGATTACGAGCAGTACTTC. Encoded protein: CASSLSGGDYEQYF. Looking up the rest from reference TRBV7-6 and TRBJ2-7 gives the full variable domain: GAGVSQSPRYKVTKRGQDVALRCDPISGHVSLYWYRQALGQGPEFLTYFNYEAQQDKSGLPNDRFSAERPEGSISTLTIQRTEQRDSAMYRCASSLSGGDYEQYFGPGTRLTVT.

V and J are TRBV7-8 and TRBJ2-7, with 12 nucleotides matching TRBD2. CDR1 is SGHVS and CDR2 is FQNEAQ in the germline V gene. Unmatched junction bases numbered 14, after V lost 2 bases and J lost 0 bases. This CDR3 is 20 amino acids long. CDR3 sequence reads: CASSLSPGLAGIQSSYEQYF. The CDR3 coding sequence is TGTGCCAGCAGCTTATCCCCGGGACTAGCGGGCATACAGAGCTCCTACGAGCAGTACTTC. Supplemented by reference TRBV7-8 and TRBJ2-7, the full variable domain reads GAGVSQSPRYKVAKRGQDVALRCDPISGHVSLFWYQQALGQGPEFLTYFQNEAQLDKSGLPSDRFFAERPEGSVSTLKIQRTQQEDSAVYLCASSLSPGLAGIQSSYEQYFGPGTRLTVT.

V and J are TRBV7-8 and TRBJ2-7; 7 bases are shared with TRBD1. V gave up 4 bases and J gave up 4 bases; unmatched junction bases: 19. Germline CDR1 and CDR2: SGHVS and FQNEAQ. CDR3 length: 18 amino acids. CDR3 sequence reads: CASSYRGTKAIVAYEQYF. The CDR3 DNA follows: TGTGCCAGCAGCTACAGGGGTACAAAAGCTATAGTCGCATACGAGCAGTACTTC.

The V call is TRBV27, the J call TRBJ1-1, with D possibly matching TRBD1 (5 bases). The germline CDR1 and CDR2 sequences are MNHEY and SMNVEV (reference sequence). Trimming took off 0 bases at V and 5 bases at J, with 19 bases between the two ends. CDR3 length equals 17 residues. CDR3 bases: TGTGCCAGCAGTTTATCCCAAGCCCTGGGGCCTGCAACTGAAGCTTTCTTT. Protein sequence: CASSLSQALGPATEAFF.

This clone appeared a single time. The V and J genes are TRBV30 and TRBJ2-2; D is undetermined. Germline CDR1 GTSNPN, CDR2 SVGIG (reference sequence). Trimming left V 0 bases short and J 3 bases short, with 14 bases between. The CDR3 is made up of 16 amino acids. CDR3 loop: CAWSVPLSSDTGELFF. CDR3 DNA: TGTGCCTGGAGTGTACCTTTGTCGAGCGACACCGGGGAGCTGTTTTTT. Filled out from reference TRBV30 and TRBJ2-2, the complete variable domain reads SQTIHQWPATLVQPVGSPLSLECTVEGTSNPNLYWYRQAAGRGLQLLFYSVGIGQISSEVPQNLSASRPQDRQFILSSKKLLLSDSGFYLCAWSVPLSSDTGELFFGEGSRLTVL.

The J gene is TRBJ2-7, the V gene TRBV4-1; perhaps TRBD2 as D (5 bases). The CDR3 sequence is 17 residues long. The germline CDR1 and CDR2 sequences are MGHRA and YSYEKL. Between the trimmed V and J ends, which lost 2 bases and 4 bases, there was a span of 21 bases. The CDR3 DNA is TGCGCCAGCAGCCAACTCCTAGGGCTAGCTCGGGCTTACGAGCAGTACTTC. This encodes CASSQLLGLARAYEQYF.

The V and J genes are TRBV9 and TRBJ2-1; D may be TRBD2 (6 bases). The CDR3 contains 15 residues. V dropped 5 bases and J dropped 0 bases, with 12 bases sitting between them. In germline, CDR1 is SGDLS, CDR2 YYNGEE. CDR3 residues: CASSGRGFSYNEQFF. CDR3 coding DNA: TGTGCCAGCAGTGGCCGGGGGTTCTCCTACAATGAGCAGTTCTTC.